Shown below are 11 T cell receptor beta chains from a single sample sequenced in a study of shared clonotypes between healthy human individuals. Clones were read by immunoSEQ multiplex PCR, and TCRdb kept only the in-frame ones, dropping some. In the table there are roughly 2.4 million clones, under 97% of which are singletons. Sequences were obtained from naive CD4+ T cells sorted from blood. Subset reported: CD45RA+ positively selected. These receptors were taken from a man aged 18 to 30 in good health.

The rearrangement links TRBV30 to TRBJ1-3; possibly TRBD1 for D (6 bases). Trimming took off 8 bases at V and 1 base at J, with 24 bases between the two ends. From germline, CDR1 is GTSNPN and CDR2 SVGIG (reference sequence). The CDR3 length is 17 residues. CDR3 DNA: TGTGCCGGATGGGTGTGGGGGGCTGCGGAGTCTGGAAACACCATATATTTT. Its translation is CAGWVWGAAESGNTIYF. The full variable domain, rest sourced from reference TRBV30 and TRBJ1-3, is SQTIHQWPATLVQPVGSPLSLECTVEGTSNPNLYWYRQAAGRGLQLLFYSVGIGQISSEVPQNLSASRPQDRQFILSSKKLLLSDSGFYLCAGWVWGAAESGNTIYFGEGSWLTVV.

V and J are TRBV15 and TRBJ2-1, with D possibly TRBD2 on 5 matching bases. The CDR3 totals 14 residues. Germline CDR1 LNHNV, CDR2 YYDKDF (reference sequence). Trimming took 4 bases from V and 8 from J, leaving 15 bases between them. The CDR3 DNA is TGTGCCACCAGCACTCTAACTAGGGAGTATGAGCAGTTCTTC. It translates to CATSTLTREYEQFF.

The chain joins TRBV6-5 to TRBJ2-5, with 9 bases lining up with TRBD1. This CDR3 comprises 14 residues. J lost 4 bases, V lost 6 bases, and 6 bases had no gene match. Germline assignment: CDR1 MNHEY and CDR2 SVGAGI. CDR3 in DNA: TGTGCCAGCAGATACACAGGGGGCCTAGAGACCCAGTACTTC. Amino acid sequence: CASRYTGGLETQYF.

Comments on this clone: Within the sample, other DNA sequences also encode this same CDR3. The chain employs TRBV25-1 and TRBJ2-1; 8 bases line up with TRBD1. This CDR3 spans 15 amino acids. The junction had 4 bases not matched to a gene; V was cut back by 6 bases and J by 0 bases. Germline V gene sequence: CDR1 MGHDK, CDR2 SYGVNS. The CDR3 DNA sequence: TGTGCCAGCAGCTCAACAGGGGGCTCCTACAATGAGCAGTTCTTC. Translating gives CASSSTGGSYNEQFF.

This chain connects TRBV2 to TRBJ2-7; no clear D gene. Germline V CDR1 and CDR2: SNHLY, FYNNEI. V lost 10 bases and J 0 bases, leaving 16 bases between the germline ends. The length of the CDR3 is 14 residues. This CDR3 reads CATCRTAGSYEQYF. The DNA of the CDR3 is TGTGCCACCTGTAGGACGGCTGGCTCCTACGAGCAGTACTTC. The full variable domain, with the rest looked up from reference TRBV2 and TRBJ2-7, is EPEVTQTPSHQVTQMGQEVILRCVPISNHLYFYWYRQILGQKVEFLVSFYNNEISEKSEIFDDQFSVERPDGSNFTLKIRSTKLEDSAMYFCATCRTAGSYEQYFGPGTRLTVT.

The J gene is TRBJ1-6, the V gene TRBV18; 10 bases fit TRBD1. This CDR3 region has 17 residues. Germline V gene sequence: CDR1 KGHSH, CDR2 LQKENI. V gave up 1 base and J gave up 7 bases; unmatched junction bases: 7. The CDR3 here is CASSPRGTGERNSPLHF. The CDR3 DNA is TGTGCCAGCTCACCACGCGGGACAGGGGAGAGGAATTCACCCCTCCACTTT.

Comments on this clone: Other DNA sequences within the sample encode an identical CDR3. The chain carries TRBV28 and TRBJ2-5; D is uncertain. V lost 6 bases to trimming and J lost 4 bases, with 6 bases between them. The CDR3 extends over 11 amino acids. Germline CDR1 is MDHEN and CDR2 is SYDVKM. This chain's CDR3 is CASSSRETQYF. The CDR3 nucleotides are TGTGCCAGCAGCTCTAGAGAGACCCAGTACTTC.

The rearrangement joins TRBV5-4 to TRBJ1-3; D remains ambiguous. The CDR3 loop spans 14 amino acids. Trimming removed 1 base from V and 4 bases from J, with 9 bases in between. Germline V gene lookup returns CDR1 SGHNT and CDR2 YYREEE (reference sequence). The chain's CDR3 is CASSLSGSGNTIYF. DNA of the CDR3: TGTGCCAGCAGCTTGTCGGGGAGCGGAAACACCATATATTTT.

V is TRBV5-4 and J is TRBJ2-1; perhaps TRBD1 as D (5 bases). The CDR3 contains 14 residues. Trimming stripped 7 bases from V and 9 bases from J, with 20 bases between. CDR1 is SGHNT and CDR2 is YYREEE in the germline V gene (reference sequence). CDR3 loop: CASDERPGIPEQFF. The DNA of the CDR3 is TGTGCCAGCGACGAGAGACCAGGGATTCCTGAGCAGTTCTTC.

The chain is built from TRBV9 and TRBJ2-7, with 10 bases that match TRBD1. Germline V lookup: CDR1 SGDLS, CDR2 YYNGEE. The CDR3 extends over 14 amino acids. Losses at the gene ends were 0 bases for V and 6 bases for J; bases not matched to a gene: 3. In DNA, the CDR3 is TGTGCCAGCAGCGTAGCGGACAGGGGGACCGAGCAGTACTTC. Its protein product is CASSVADRGTEQYF.

V gene TRBV18 combines with J gene TRBJ1-5; D uncertain. The CDR3 totals 15 residues. CDR1 and CDR2 from the germline V gene are KGHSH and LQKENI. Trimming shortened V by 1 base and J by 0 bases, and 7 bases separated the two germline ends. The DNA for the CDR3 is TGTGCCAGCTCACCACAGGAGCTTAGCAATCAGCCCCAGCATTTT. Its translation: CASSPQELSNQPQHF. The variable domain in full, with the rest retrieved from reference TRBV18 and TRBJ1-5, is NAGVMQNPRHLVRRRGQEARLRCSPMKGHSHVYWYRQLPEEGLKFMVYLQKENIIDESGMPKERFSAEFPKEGPSILRIQQVVRGDSAAYFCASSPQELSNQPQHFGDGTRLSIL.